This note documents a single T cell receptor (beta chain) sequence. Its antigen is as yet unknown. Germline V gives CDR1 SGHTA, CDR2 FQGTGA. There are 13 residues in the CDR3. Trimming pared 1 base from V and 9 bases from J, leaving 10 bases between. Treatment denoted: oral pan-JAK inhibitor, 5-10 mg twice daily. cDNA prepared by RNA extraction and subsequent reverse transcription served as the template for sequencing. TCRdb's table, derived via immunoSEQ multiplex PCR, lists solely in-frame clones and lacks some. The sample holds roughly 200,000 clones, less than 45% seen once. This sample is part of a study of CD8+ T cells in alopecia areata. General study points: Scalp samples also yield sequences of resident alphabeta T cells from normal skin. While patients received tofacitinib, many expanded lesional clones remained present in scalp and blood. Lesional scalp displayed greater clonality than normal scalp, most notably in alopecia totalis/universalis. Whether baseline CD8+ expansion is linked to response remains uncertain, given a single nonresponder.

This TCR derives from a human donor with alopecia areata. Here the sequenced sample was CD4+ T cells sorted from blood, taken at approximately week 34, from a patient treated with tofacitinib. The chain is built from TRBV7-3 and TRBJ2-1; tentative D call: TRBD2 (5 bases). The CDR3 DNA sequence: TGTGCCAGCAGCTTAAGTCGGAGCGGTGAGCAGTTCTTC. Protein: CASSLSRSGEQFF.